Listed below are T cell receptor beta chains from one sample, sequenced in a study of glioma-infiltrating T cells after dendritic cell vaccination. The data were produced by immunoSEQ multiplex PCR, yet TCRdb's version contains in-frame clones alone and is incomplete. This table holds fewer than 85,000 clones, 87% found once. The source material was blood, sampled after dendritic cell vaccination. These receptors all come from a human donor with glioblastoma. Each CDR3 is given without its conserved first and last residue.

v_gene	j_gene	CDR3aa
TRBV7-2	TRBJ1-2	ASSLDRGHT
TRBV6-4	TRBJ2-7	ANSVRTSGYEQY
TRBV4-3	TRBJ2-3	ASSLGGTEYTDTQY
TRBV7-6	NA	ASRATGSYEQY
TRBV5-4	TRBJ1-2	ASSFWAGPAGYT
TRBV7-9	TRBJ2-7	ASSLALAGISSYEQY
TRBV5-1	TRBJ1-2	ASSSGQFNYGYT
TRBV5-5	TRBJ2-1	ASSLGQRNEQF
TRBV5-1	TRBJ2-7	ASSLVLGDRYSYEQY
TRBV11-3	TRBJ2-3	ASSLAGPTDTQY
TRBV18	TRBJ1-3	ASSPNPGSGNTIY
TRBV11-2	TRBJ2-7	ASSLVTGGSYEQY
TRBV7-9	TRBJ2-7	ASSLDRGAGYEQY
TRBV30	TRBJ1-2	AWSGGGDYGYT
TRBV5-1	TRBJ1-1	ASSLEPPGTEAF
TRBV6-6	TRBJ2-5	ASSYSDRKETQY
TRBV13	TRBJ2-3	ASSLGLAGADTQY
TRBV5-1	TRBJ1-1	ASSSLVQKNTEAF
TRBV5-1	TRBJ2-7	ASSRTNTEQY
TRBV5-4	TRBJ2-3	ASSGTASTDTQY
TRBV7-2	TRBJ1-1	ASSSWTGNTEAF
TRBV9	TRBJ2-1	ASSALGVTSGSSYNEQF
TRBV11-1	TRBJ2-5	ASTLGGVQETQY
TRBV25-1	TRBJ2-5	ASRDRGRETQY
TRBV6-1	TRBJ2-2	ASLGLLSGELF